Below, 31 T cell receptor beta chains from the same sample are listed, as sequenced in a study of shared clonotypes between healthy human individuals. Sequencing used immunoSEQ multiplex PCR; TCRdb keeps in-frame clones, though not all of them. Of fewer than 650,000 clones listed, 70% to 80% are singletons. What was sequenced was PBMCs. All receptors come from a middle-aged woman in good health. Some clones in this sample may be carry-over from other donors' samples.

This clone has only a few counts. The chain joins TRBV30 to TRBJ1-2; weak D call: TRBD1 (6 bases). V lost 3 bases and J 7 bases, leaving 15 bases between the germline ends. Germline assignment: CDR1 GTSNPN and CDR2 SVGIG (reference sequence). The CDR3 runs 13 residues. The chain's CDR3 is CAWSRTGSGGYTF. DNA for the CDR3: TGTGCCTGGAGCCGAACAGGGAGCGGTGGCTACACCTTC. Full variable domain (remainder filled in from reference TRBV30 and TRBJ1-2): SQTIHQWPATLVQPVGSPLSLECTVEGTSNPNLYWYRQAAGRGLQLLFYSVGIGQISSEVPQNLSASRPQDRQFILSSKKLLLSDSGFYLCAWSRTGSGGYTFGSGTRLTVV.

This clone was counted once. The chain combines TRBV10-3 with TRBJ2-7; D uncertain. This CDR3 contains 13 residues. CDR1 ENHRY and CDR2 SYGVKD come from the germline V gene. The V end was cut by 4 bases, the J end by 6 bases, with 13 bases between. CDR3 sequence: CAISADVRGEQYF. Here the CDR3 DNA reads TGTGCCATCAGTGCCGACGTCCGAGGCGAGCAGTACTTC.

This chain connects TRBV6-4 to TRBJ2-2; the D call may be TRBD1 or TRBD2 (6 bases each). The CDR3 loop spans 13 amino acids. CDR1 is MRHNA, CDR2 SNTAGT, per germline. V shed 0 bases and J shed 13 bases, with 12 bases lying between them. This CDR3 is CASSDSQGRRLFF. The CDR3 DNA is TGTGCCAGCAGTGACTCTCAGGGGAGGCGGCTGTTTTTT.

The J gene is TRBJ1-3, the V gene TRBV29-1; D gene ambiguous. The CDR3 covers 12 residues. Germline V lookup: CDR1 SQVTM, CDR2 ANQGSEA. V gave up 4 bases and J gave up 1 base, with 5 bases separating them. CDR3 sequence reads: CSVGGSGNTIYF. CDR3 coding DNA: TGCAGCGTTGGGGGATCTGGAAACACCATATATTTT.

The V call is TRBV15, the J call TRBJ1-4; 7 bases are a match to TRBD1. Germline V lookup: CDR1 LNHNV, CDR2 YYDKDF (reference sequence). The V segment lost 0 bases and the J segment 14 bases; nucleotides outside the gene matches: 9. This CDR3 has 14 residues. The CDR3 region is CATSRDRGARILFF. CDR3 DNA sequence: TGTGCCACCAGCAGAGACAGGGGGGCACGAATTCTGTTTTTT.

The CDR3 DNA is TGTGCCAGCAGTTCGGACAGGGAGAACTATAATTCACCCCTCCACTTT. This codes for CASSSDRENYNSPLHF. The chain combines TRBV28 with TRBJ1-6; TRBD1 matches 8 bases. With V trimmed by 4 bases and J by 3 bases, 5 bases remained unmatched. This CDR3 region has 16 residues. The V gene's germline CDR1 is MDHEN and CDR2 SYDVKM. Together with reference TRBV28 and TRBJ1-6, the CDR3 gives the full variable domain: DVKVTQSSRYLVKRTGEKVFLECVQDMDHENMFWYRQDPGLGLRLIYFSYDVKMKEKGDIPEGYSVSREKKERFSLILESASTNQTSMYLCASSSDRENYNSPLHFGNGTRLTVT.

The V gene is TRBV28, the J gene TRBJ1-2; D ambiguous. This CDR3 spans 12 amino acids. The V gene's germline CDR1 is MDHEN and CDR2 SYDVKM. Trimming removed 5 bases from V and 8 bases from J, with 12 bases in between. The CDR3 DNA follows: TGTGCCAGCAGTGTAGGTGGCCTGGGCTACACCTTC. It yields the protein CASSVGGLGYTF.

The CDR3 nucleotides read TGTGCCAGCAGTGATGGGGCCCTCTCCTATGGCTACACCTTC. Its protein is CASSDGALSYGYTF. The chain recombines TRBV25-1 with TRBJ1-2; perhaps TRBD1 as D (5 bases). Germline-derived CDR1 and CDR2 are MGHDK and SYGVNS. The CDR3 runs 14 residues. V dropped 3 bases and J dropped 4 bases, with 12 bases sitting between them.

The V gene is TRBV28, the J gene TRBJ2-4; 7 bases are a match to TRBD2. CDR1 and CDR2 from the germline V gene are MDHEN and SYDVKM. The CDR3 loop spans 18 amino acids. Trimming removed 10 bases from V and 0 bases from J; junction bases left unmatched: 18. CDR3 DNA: TGTGCCAACCTACCTAGGGACCGGGAGGCGATAGCCAAAAACATTCAGTACTTC. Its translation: CANLPRDREAIAKNIQYF.

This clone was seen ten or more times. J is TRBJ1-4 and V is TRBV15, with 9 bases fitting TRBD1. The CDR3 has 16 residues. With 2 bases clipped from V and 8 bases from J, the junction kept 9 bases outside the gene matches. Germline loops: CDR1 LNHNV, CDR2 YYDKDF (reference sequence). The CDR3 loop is CATSRYWDRVGEKLFF. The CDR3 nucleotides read TGTGCCACCAGCAGATACTGGGACAGGGTTGGCGAAAAACTGTTTTTT.

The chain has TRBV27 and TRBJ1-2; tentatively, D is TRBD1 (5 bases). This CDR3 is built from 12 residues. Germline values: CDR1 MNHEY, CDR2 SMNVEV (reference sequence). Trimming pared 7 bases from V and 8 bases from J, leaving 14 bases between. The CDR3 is CASTNERGGYTF. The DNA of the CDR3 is TGTGCCAGCACCAACGAAAGGGGCGGCTACACCTTC.

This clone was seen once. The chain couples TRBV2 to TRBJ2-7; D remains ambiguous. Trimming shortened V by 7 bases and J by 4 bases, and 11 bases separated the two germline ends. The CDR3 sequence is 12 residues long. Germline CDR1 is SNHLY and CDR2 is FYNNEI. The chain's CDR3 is CASISHTYEQYF. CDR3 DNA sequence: TGTGCCAGCATCAGCCATACGTACGAGCAGTACTTC.

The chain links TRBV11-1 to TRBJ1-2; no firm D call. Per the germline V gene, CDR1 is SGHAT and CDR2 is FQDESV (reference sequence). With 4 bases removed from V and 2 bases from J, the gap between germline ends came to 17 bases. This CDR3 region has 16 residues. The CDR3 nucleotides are TGTGCCAGCAGCTCCGGCCTCTCAGACTTCAACTATGGCTACACCTTC. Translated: CASSSGLSDFNYGYTF.

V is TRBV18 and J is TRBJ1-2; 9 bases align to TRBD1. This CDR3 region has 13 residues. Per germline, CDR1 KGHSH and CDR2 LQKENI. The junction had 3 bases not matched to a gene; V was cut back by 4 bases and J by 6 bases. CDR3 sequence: CASSQQGANGYTF. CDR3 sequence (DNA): TGTGCCAGCTCACAACAGGGGGCGAATGGCTACACCTTC.

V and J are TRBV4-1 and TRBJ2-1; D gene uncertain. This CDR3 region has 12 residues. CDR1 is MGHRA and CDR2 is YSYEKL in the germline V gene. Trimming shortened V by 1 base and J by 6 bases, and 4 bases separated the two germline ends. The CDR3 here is CASSQAPNEQFF. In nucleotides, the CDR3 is TGCGCCAGCAGCCAAGCCCCCAATGAGCAGTTCTTC.

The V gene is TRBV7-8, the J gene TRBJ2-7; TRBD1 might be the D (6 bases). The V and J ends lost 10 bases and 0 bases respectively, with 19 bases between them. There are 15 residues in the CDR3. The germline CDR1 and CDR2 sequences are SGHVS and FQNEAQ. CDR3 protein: CAIQSFRDNSYEQYF. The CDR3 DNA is TGTGCCATACAGAGTTTCCGGGACAACTCCTACGAGCAGTACTTC.

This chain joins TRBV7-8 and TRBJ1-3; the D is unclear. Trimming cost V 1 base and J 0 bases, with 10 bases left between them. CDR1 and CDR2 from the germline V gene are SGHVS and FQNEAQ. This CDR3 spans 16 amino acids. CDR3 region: CASSLENSRSGNTIYF. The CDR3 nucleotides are TGTGCCAGCAGCTTAGAAAACAGTCGCTCTGGAAACACCATATATTTT.

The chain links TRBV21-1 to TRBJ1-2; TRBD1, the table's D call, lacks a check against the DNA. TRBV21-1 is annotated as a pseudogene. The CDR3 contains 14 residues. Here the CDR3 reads CASLQQTINYGYTF. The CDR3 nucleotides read TGTGCCAGCTTACAGCAAACAATTAACTATGGCTACACCTTC.

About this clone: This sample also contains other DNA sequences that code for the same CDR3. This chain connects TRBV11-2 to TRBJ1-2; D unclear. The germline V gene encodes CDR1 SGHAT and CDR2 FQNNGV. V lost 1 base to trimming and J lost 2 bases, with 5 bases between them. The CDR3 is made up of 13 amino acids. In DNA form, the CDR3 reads TGTGCCAGCAGCTTAGCGGGGAACTATGGCTACACCTTC. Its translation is CASSLAGNYGYTF.

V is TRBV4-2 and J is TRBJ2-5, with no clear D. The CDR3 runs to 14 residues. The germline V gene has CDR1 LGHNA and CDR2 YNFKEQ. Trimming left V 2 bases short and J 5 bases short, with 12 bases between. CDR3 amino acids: CASSQKSAQETQYF. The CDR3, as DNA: TGTGCCAGCAGCCAAAAGAGCGCGCAGGAGACCCAGTACTTC.

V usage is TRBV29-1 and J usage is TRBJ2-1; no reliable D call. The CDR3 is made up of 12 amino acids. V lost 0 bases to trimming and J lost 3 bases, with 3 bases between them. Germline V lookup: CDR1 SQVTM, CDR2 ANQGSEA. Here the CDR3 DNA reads TGCAGCGTTGAAGAACTCTACAATGAGCAGTTCTTC. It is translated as CSVEELYNEQFF.

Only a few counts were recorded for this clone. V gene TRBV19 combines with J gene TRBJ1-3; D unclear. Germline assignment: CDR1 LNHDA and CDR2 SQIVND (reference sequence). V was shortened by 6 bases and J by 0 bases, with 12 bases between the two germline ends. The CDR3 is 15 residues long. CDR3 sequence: CASRWAATSGNTIYF. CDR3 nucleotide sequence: TGTGCCAGTAGGTGGGCCGCGACCTCTGGAAACACCATATATTTT.

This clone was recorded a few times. The CDR3 sequence: CASGGKSGVWNTEAFF. In DNA, the CDR3 is TGTGCCAGTGGAGGCAAGTCAGGGGTGTGGAACACTGAAGCTTTCTTT. The rearrangement links TRBV19 to TRBJ1-1; D is possibly TRBD1 (6 bases). V dropped 8 bases and J dropped 1 base, with 20 bases sitting between them. The CDR3 has 16 residues. CDR1 LNHDA and CDR2 SQIVND come from the germline V gene (reference sequence).

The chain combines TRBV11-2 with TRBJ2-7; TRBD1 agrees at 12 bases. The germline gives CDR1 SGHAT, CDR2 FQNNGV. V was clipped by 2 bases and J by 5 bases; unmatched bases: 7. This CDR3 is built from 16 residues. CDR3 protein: CASSLTQGTGGHEQYF. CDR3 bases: TGTGCCAGCAGCTTAACGCAAGGGACAGGGGGCCACGAGCAGTACTTC. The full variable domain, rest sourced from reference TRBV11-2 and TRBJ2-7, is EAGVAQSPRYKIIEKRQSVAFWCNPISGHATLYWYQQILGQGPKLLIQFQNNGVVDDSQLPKDRFSAERLKGVDSTLKIQPAKLEDSAVYLCASSLTQGTGGHEQYFGPGTRLTVT.

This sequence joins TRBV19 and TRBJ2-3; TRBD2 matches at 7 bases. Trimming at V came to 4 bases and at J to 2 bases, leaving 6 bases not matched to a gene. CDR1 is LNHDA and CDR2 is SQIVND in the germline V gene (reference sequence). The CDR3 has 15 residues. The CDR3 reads CASSTGTTYTDTQYF. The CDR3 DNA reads TGTGCCAGTAGTACCGGGACTACCTACACAGATACGCAGTATTTT. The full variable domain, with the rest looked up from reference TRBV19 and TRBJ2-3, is DGGITQSPKYLFRKEGQNVTLSCEQNLNHDAMYWYRQDPGQGLRLIYYSQIVNDFQKGDIAEGYSVSREKKESFPLTVTSAQKNPTAFYLCASSTGTTYTDTQYFGPGTRLTVL.

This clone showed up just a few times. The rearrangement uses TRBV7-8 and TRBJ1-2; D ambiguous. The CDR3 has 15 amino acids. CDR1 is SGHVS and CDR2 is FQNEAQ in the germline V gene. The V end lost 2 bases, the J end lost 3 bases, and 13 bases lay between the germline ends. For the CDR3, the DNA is TGTGCCAGCAGCTTATATCTTCCAGGCTACTATGGCTACACCTTC. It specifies CASSLYLPGYYGYTF.

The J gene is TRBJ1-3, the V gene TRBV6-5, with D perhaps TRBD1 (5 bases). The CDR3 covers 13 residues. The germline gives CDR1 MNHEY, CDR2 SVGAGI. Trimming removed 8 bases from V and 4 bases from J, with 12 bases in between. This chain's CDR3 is CASQGRGGNTIYF. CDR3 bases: TGTGCCAGCCAGGGCCGGGGAGGAAACACCATATATTTT.

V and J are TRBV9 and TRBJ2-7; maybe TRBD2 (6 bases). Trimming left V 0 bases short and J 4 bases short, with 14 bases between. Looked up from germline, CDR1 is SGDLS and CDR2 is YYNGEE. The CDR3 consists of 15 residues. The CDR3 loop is CASSVGPHGGYEQYF. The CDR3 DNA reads TGTGCCAGCAGCGTAGGCCCCCACGGGGGTTACGAGCAGTACTTC.

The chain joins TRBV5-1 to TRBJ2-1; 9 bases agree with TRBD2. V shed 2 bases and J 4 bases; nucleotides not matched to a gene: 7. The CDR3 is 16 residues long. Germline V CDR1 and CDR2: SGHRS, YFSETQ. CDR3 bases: TGCGCCAGCAGCTTATCGGTAGCGGGGGCATACAATGAGCAGTTCTTC. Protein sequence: CASSLSVAGAYNEQFF. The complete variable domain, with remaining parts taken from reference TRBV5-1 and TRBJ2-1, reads KAGVTQTPRYLIKTRGQQVTLSCSPISGHRSVSWYQQTPGQGLQFLFEYFSETQRNKGNFPGRFSGRQFSNSRSEMNVSTLELGDSALYLCASSLSVAGAYNEQFFGPGTRLTVL.

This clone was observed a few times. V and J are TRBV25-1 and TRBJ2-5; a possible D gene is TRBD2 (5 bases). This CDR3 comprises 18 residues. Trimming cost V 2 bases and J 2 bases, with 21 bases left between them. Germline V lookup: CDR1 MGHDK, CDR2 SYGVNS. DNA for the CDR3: TGTGCCAGCAGTGAAGGGAGCGGAACCCCCCGGGGACAAGAGACCCAGTACTTC. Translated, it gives CASSEGSGTPRGQETQYF.

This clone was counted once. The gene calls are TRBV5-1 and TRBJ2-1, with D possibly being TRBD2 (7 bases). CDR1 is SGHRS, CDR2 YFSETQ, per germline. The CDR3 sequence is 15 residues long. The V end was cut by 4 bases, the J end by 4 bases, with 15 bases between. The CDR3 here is CASSAPEGGYNEQFF. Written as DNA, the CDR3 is TGCGCCAGCAGCGCCCCGGAGGGGGGGTACAATGAGCAGTTCTTC. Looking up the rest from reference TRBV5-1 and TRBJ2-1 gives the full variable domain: KAGVTQTPRYLIKTRGQQVTLSCSPISGHRSVSWYQQTPGQGLQFLFEYFSETQRNKGNFPGRFSGRQFSNSRSEMNVSTLELGDSALYLCASSAPEGGYNEQFFGPGTRLTVL.